Here is one T cell receptor beta chain with its context. Its antigen is not identified. This PCR relied on a set of 60 Vbeta primers and 13 Jbeta primers. As originally analysed: Unique TCR beta chains numbered approximately 80 million in a later analysis, with approximately 10 million shared. Clones were sequenced by immunoSEQ multiplex PCR, and TCRdb holds only the in-frame ones, with some missing. Clone size and V and J calls were adopted from that table, with D and trimming inferred from the DNA. The sample lists roughly 150,000 clones; around 80% were seen once. The source of the sample is a study of cytomegalovirus exposure and HLA in healthy donors. In the study overall: The Caucasian-associated ancestry cluster contained roughly four fifths of the 300 to 450 genotyped donors. General study results and limits: Highly shared variants forming one cluster were likely a sequencing artifact. Cytomegalovirus association was assigned to approximately 160 TCR beta chains.

V gave up 6 bases and J gave up 0 bases; unmatched junction bases: 7. CDR3 size: 17 residues. Looked up from germline, CDR1 is MDHEN and CDR2 is SYDVKM. This TCR was sampled from a man aged 40-55 years in good health and CMV-seronegative. Sequencing was carried out using PBMCs. The chain has TRBV28 and TRBJ2-7; 14 bases are a match to TRBD2. The CDR3 sequence is CASSTGTSGSPSYEQYF. CDR3 in DNA: TGTGCCAGCAGCACCGGGACTAGCGGGAGTCCCTCCTACGAGCAGTACTTC.